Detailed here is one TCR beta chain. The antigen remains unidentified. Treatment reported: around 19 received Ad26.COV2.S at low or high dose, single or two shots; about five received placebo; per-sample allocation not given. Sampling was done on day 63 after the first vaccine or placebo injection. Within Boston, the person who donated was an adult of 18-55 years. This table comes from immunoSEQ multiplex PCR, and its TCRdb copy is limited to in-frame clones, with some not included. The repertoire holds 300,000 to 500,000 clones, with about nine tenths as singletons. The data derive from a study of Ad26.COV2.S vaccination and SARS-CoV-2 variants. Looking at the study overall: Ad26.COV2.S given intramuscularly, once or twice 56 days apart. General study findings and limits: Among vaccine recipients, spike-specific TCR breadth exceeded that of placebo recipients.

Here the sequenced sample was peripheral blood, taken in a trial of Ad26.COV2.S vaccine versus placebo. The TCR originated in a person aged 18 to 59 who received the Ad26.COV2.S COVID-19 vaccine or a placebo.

In DNA, the CDR3 is TGTGGCCAGCGGTTCCCCCACTATGGCTACACCTTC. Translating it yields CGQRFPHYGYTF. The chain links TRBV30 to TRBJ1-2, with D unresolved. CDR1 is GTSNPN and CDR2 is SVGIG in the germline V gene (reference sequence). This CDR3 is 12 amino acids long.